This T cell receptor (beta chain) was sequenced for a study of blood T cell repertoires in COVID-19. Turning to the study itself: Samples of COVID-19 (acute and convalescent) were obtained from the United States, Italy and Spain. Sources were T cells, B-cell-depleted T cells, or PBMCs; the material itself was cDNA or gDNA.

The CDR3 loop spans 15 amino acids. Germline lookup yields CDR1 MNHEY and CDR2 SVGAGI. V lost 6 bases to trimming and J lost 3 bases; unmatched junction nucleotides: 5. Original methodology: For nucleated cells, counts were estimated from reference gene primer amplification. TCRdb's copy holds only in-frame clones and misses some; the assay was immunoSEQ multiplex PCR. Clone size and the V and J calls come from that table; the DNA yielded D and trimming. Of fewer than 55,000 clones in the sample, 65% to 90% were seen once. The sequence was obtained from a woman between 55 and 75 years old with acute or convalescent COVID-19. The sequenced sample consisted of peripheral blood. This chain connects TRBV6-5 to TRBJ2-7; 13 bases line up with TRBD2. This chain's CDR3 is CASSPWTSGSYEQYF. CDR3 nucleotide sequence: TGTGCCAGCAGCCCGTGGACTAGCGGGAGCTACGAGCAGTACTTC.